Listed below are T cell receptor beta chains from one sample, sequenced in a study of T cells in Graves' hyperthyroidism and ophthalmopathy. TCRdb re-called the multiplex PCR reads through MiXCR, storing one row per CDR3 protein. The data contain 600,000 to 850,000 distinct CDR3 sequences, about 17% of them seen just once; the ten biggest clones take up approximately 15%. Input material: blood. The receptors were sampled from a woman aged 45-59 years with Graves' hyperthyroidism that later progressed to Graves' ophthalmopathy. CDR3s include the opening cysteine and the closing phenylalanine or tryptophan. The order of the fields is D gene, V gene, J gene, clone size, CDR3 DNA, CDR3 protein. A D gene is named only where the DNA matches it firmly. A clone size is listed for some rows: how often the clone was seen (once, few, many), or a class if it is expanded.

d_call: .
v_call: TRBV6-1
j_call: TRBJ1-1
clone_size: many
cdr3_nt: TGTGCCAGCAGTGAAGCGCCTCCAATAGACAGTTGGGCTTTCTTT
cdr3_aa: CASSEAPPIDSWAFF

d_call: TRBD2
v_call: TRBV20-1
j_call: TRBJ2-1
clone_size: few
cdr3_nt: TGCAGTGCGCTAGCGGGCTCCTACAATGAGCAGTTCTTC
cdr3_aa: CSALAGSYNEQFF

d_call: .
v_call: TRBV2
j_call: TRBJ2-3
clone_size: few
cdr3_nt: TGTGCCAGCACTAAGACCAAAGATACGCAGTATTTT
cdr3_aa: CASTKTKDTQYF

d_call: .
v_call: TRBV28
j_call: TRBJ1-5
clone_size: few
cdr3_nt: TGTGCCAGCAGTTTCGGCTGGGGTACTGTCAATAGCAATCAGCCCCAGCATTTT
cdr3_aa: CASSFGWGTVNSNQPQHF

d_call: TRBD1
v_call: TRBV5-1
j_call: TRBJ2-7
clone_size: few
cdr3_nt: TGCGCCAGCAGCCCGGCCGATACGGGACAGAGGTACGAGCAGTACTTC
cdr3_aa: CASSPADTGQRYEQYF

d_call: .
v_call: TRBV5-1
j_call: TRBJ2-2
clone_size: many
cdr3_nt: TGCGCCAGCAGCTTATTCCAGGCAGGGAGGAACACCGGGGAGCTGTTTTTT
cdr3_aa: CASSLFQAGRNTGELFF

d_call: .
v_call: TRBV5-1
j_call: TRBJ2-7
clone_size: many
cdr3_nt: TGCGCCAGCAGCTTGGAAGGACTGTATAATGAGCAGTACTTC
cdr3_aa: CASSLEGLYNEQYF

d_call: .
v_call: TRBV20-1
j_call: TRBJ2-1
clone_size: few
cdr3_nt: TGCAGTGCTGGGGAGTCCCATCTGACAGAAGATGAGCAGTTCTTC
cdr3_aa: CSAGESHLTEDEQFF

d_call: TRBD1
v_call: TRBV6-2/TRBV6-3
j_call: TRBJ1-2
clone_size: few
cdr3_nt: TGTGCCAGCAGCCAAGGGACAGGGCCTAACTATGGCTACACCTTC
cdr3_aa: CASSQGTGPNYGYTF

d_call: .
v_call: TRBV11-1
j_call: TRBJ1-1
clone_size: many
cdr3_nt: TGTGCCAGCAGCACCGATTTCGGGGGGGGAGTGATGAACACTGAAGCTTTCTTT
cdr3_aa: CASSTDFGGGVMNTEAFF

d_call: .
v_call: TRBV20-1
j_call: TRBJ2-2
clone_size: few
cdr3_nt: TGCAGTGCCAAAAACTACAGGGTAGTAAGCACCGGGGAGCTGTTTTTT
cdr3_aa: CSAKNYRVVSTGELFF

d_call: .
v_call: TRBV3-1
j_call: TRBJ1-6
clone_size: many
cdr3_nt: TGTGCCAGCAGCCAGTCCGCTTCGCCCCTCCACTTT
cdr3_aa: CASSQSASPLHF

d_call: .
v_call: TRBV5-5
j_call: TRBJ2-2
clone_size: .
cdr3_nt: TGTGCCAGCAGCTTGTGGGGGGGCCGGCCCGGGGAGCTGTTTTTT
cdr3_aa: CASSLWGGRPGELFF

d_call: .
v_call: TRBV5-1
j_call: TRBJ2-3
clone_size: many
cdr3_nt: TGCGCCAGCAGCATAACGGGGTTTAGCACAGATACGCAGTATTTT
cdr3_aa: CASSITGFSTDTQYF

d_call: .
v_call: TRBV12-3/TRBV12-4
j_call: TRBJ2-5
clone_size: many
cdr3_nt: TGTGCCAGCAGTTTGGAGGGGGGGGAAGAGACCCAGTACTTC
cdr3_aa: CASSLEGGEETQYF